These T cell receptor beta chains were read from a single sample in a study of blood T cell repertoires in COVID-19. Libraries were prepared by immunoSEQ multiplex PCR; TCRdb keeps only in-frame clonotypes and omits some of them. The profile shows around 300,000 clones, roughly 86% of them singletons. Sequenced: PBMCs or T cells enriched from blood (not recorded which). Receptors originate from a woman younger than 30 who had recovered from COVID-19. The CDR3 runs from the conserved cysteine through the conserved F or W. The D gene is left open where the match is weak. Not all rows give a size; the values are once, few, many and, for expanded clones, a class.

j_gene | abundance | v_gene | d_gene | CDR3nt | CDR3aa
TRBJ2-3 | NA | TRBV12-5 | TRBD2 | TGTGCTAGTGGAATTCAGGCTCTAGCGGGGACCACAGATACGCAGTATTTT | CASGIQALAGTTDTQYF
TRBJ2-7 | NA | TRBV19 | TRBD2 | TGTGCCAGTAGTATAGATTTGACTAGCGGGGACGAGCAGTACTTC | CASSIDLTSGDEQYF
TRBJ1-5 | NA | TRBV27 | NA | TGTGCCAGCAGTTTATATCGGCCCAGGTATAGCAATCAGCCCCAGCATTTT | CASSLYRPRYSNQPQHF
TRBJ2-4 | NA | TRBV3-1/TRBV3-2 | TRBD2 | TGTGCCAGCAGCCCAACTTCGGGGGGAGCCAAAAACATTCAGTACTTC | CASSPTSGGAKNIQYF
TRBJ1-2 | NA | TRBV2 | NA | TGTGCCAGCAGTGAAACAAGAAACTATGGCTACACCTTC | CASSETRNYGYTF
TRBJ1-2 | NA | TRBV15 | TRBD1 | TGTGCCACCAGACATTCCAGGGGGCGCAGCTATGGCTACACCTTC | CATRHSRGRSYGYTF
TRBJ1-6 | few | TRBV30 | NA | TGTGCCTGGAGTGGACAGAATTCACCCCTCCACTTT | CAWSGQNSPLHF
TRBJ1-6 | NA | TRBV28 | NA | TGTGCCAGCTCCCCCTCCGGGACAACTAATTCACCCCTCCACTTT | CASSPSGTTNSPLHF
TRBJ2-5 | NA | TRBV9 | NA | TGTGCCAGCAGCCCAACCCCCACAGGGAGGGCGGGAGAGACCCAGTACTTC | CASSPTPTGRAGETQYF
TRBJ1-5 | once | TRBV18 | TRBD1 | TGTGCCAGCTCATCGGACAGGGGAGGTCAGCCCCAGCATTTT | CASSSDRGGQPQHF
TRBJ1-3 | NA | TRBV19 | TRBD1 | TGTGCCAGTAGATCTACAGGGGCCGGAGGAAACACCATATATTTT | CASRSTGAGGNTIYF
TRBJ2-3 | NA | TRBV7-9 | TRBD1 | TGTGCCAGCAGCCACGACCCGGGACAGACTCGGTCCACAGATACGCAGTATTTT | CASSHDPGQTRSTDTQYF
TRBJ1-1 | NA | TRBV5-1 | NA | TGCGCCAGCAGCTATCGACCAGGGTTGGGAACTGAAGCTTTCTTT | CASSYRPGLGTEAFF
TRBJ2-5 | NA | TRBV9 | NA | TGTGCCAGCAGCGTAGGTGCGGGGACCCAGTACTTC | CASSVGAGTQYF
TRBJ1-5 | few | TRBV6-2/TRBV6-3 | NA | TGTGCCAGCAGTTACGGCAGGCAGAATCAGCCCCAGCATTTT | CASSYGRQNQPQHF
TRBJ1-5 | few | TRBV4-3 | TRBD1 | TGCGCCAGCAGCCAAGATTCGGACAGGGATCGTCAGCCCCAGCATTTT | CASSQDSDRDRQPQHF
TRBJ1-4 | NA | TRBV19 | TRBD1 | TGTGCCAGTAGTTCGCTCAATCGGGACAGGGCGTTAACTAATGAAAAACTGTTTTTT | CASSSLNRDRALTNEKLFF
TRBJ2-3 | NA | TRBV5-1 | NA | TGCGCCAGCCTAGACAGGTTTACAGATACGCAGTATTTT | CASLDRFTDTQYF
TRBJ2-7 | NA | TRBV2 | TRBD1 | TGTGCCAGCGGTGGACAGGGGACCTACGAGCAGTACTTC | CASGGQGTYEQYF
TRBJ2-3 | once | TRBV19 | NA | TGTGCCAGTAGTATCTCTAGCCCAAACACAGATACGCAGTATTTT | CASSISSPNTDTQYF
TRBJ2-1 | NA | TRBV28 | TRBD2 | TGTGCCAGCAGTTTATCGAGGTGGGATAGCGGGAAACGGCAGTTCTTC | CASSLSRWDSGKRQFF
TRBJ1-1 | few | TRBV20-1 | TRBD1 | TGCAGTGCTAGTGGACAGGGGGATAGAACTGAAGCTTTCTTT | CSASGQGDRTEAFF
TRBJ2-5 | NA | TRBV5-4 | NA | TGTGCCAGCAGCTCCGTAGAAAGCCAAGAGACCCAGTACTTC | CASSSVESQETQYF
TRBJ1-6 | NA | TRBV28 | NA | TGTGCCAGCAGTGGCCGACAGGCACCTTATAATTCACCCCTCCACTTT | CASSGRQAPYNSPLHF
TRBJ2-5 | NA | TRBV7-9 | NA | TGTGCCAGCAGCTTACCTCCCCCACGGCAAGAGACCCAGTACTTC | CASSLPPPRQETQYF
TRBJ2-7 | NA | TRBV4-2 | NA | TGTGCCAGCAGCCAACGAGGGTCCTACGAGCAGTACTTC | CASSQRGSYEQYF
TRBJ2-7 | once | TRBV6-1 | NA | TGTGCCAGCAGTCAAGAGCGGAACAGGGGGGGACCTGAGCAGTACTTC | CASSQERNRGGPEQYF
TRBJ1-5 | NA | TRBV19 | TRBD1 | TGTGCCAGTGGAGTAGGGGGCGGGAATCAGCCCCAGCATTTT | CASGVGGGNQPQHF
TRBJ2-1 | NA | TRBV5-1 | TRBD2 | TGCGCCAGCAGCTTGGCATTAGCGGGGCGCCAGTTCTTC | CASSLALAGRQFF